The 12 T cell receptor beta chains below all came from one sample that was sequenced in a study of persistence of HIV-infected CD4 T cells. An overlapping HIV-1 Gag peptide pool stimulated these cells at about 1 ug/peptide/mL. CD4+ T cells upregulating both CD40 ligand and CD69 were sorted as responding cells. The libraries were made with immunoSEQ version 4 in survey mode. TCRdb keeps only in-frame clones here, not all; method: immunoSEQ multiplex PCR. The table has about 13,000 clones, about 70% seen once. No antigen is known for these receptors. Sequenced here: CD4+ T cells sorted from PBMCs after 18-hour stimulation, sampled from a patient who received antiretroviral therapy. The receptors stem from an adult man with HIV who was CMV-seropositive.

This clone was picked up a small number of times. This chain links TRBV15 with TRBJ1-2, with 8 bases fitting TRBD1. This CDR3 spans 15 amino acids. Germline CDR1 LNHNV, CDR2 YYDKDF (reference sequence). The junction had 6 bases not matched to a gene; V was cut back by 4 bases and J by 2 bases. The chain's CDR3 is CATSKFQGANYGYTF. The DNA for the CDR3 is TGTGCCACCAGCAAGTTTCAGGGGGCCAACTATGGCTACACCTTC.

A few counts support this clone. The chain is built from TRBV7-9 and TRBJ1-5; D not certain. This CDR3 spans 15 amino acids. The V and J ends lost 6 bases and 1 base respectively, with 13 bases between them. Germline V lookup: CDR1 SEHNR, CDR2 FQNEAQ (reference sequence). The CDR3 nucleotides read TGTGCCAGCAGTCCTGACGGGAAAAGCAATCAGCCCCAGCATTTT. Protein product: CASSPDGKSNQPQHF.

This clone occurred a few times. V gene TRBV30 combines with J gene TRBJ1-2; D remains unclear. The CDR3 covers 14 residues. Trimming stripped 0 bases from V and 0 bases from J, with 8 bases between. CDR1 and CDR2 from the germline V gene are GTSNPN and SVGIG (reference sequence). As DNA, the CDR3 is TGTGCCTGGAGTGTCGGGAGAACTAACTATGGCTACACCTTC. Encoded protein: CAWSVGRTNYGYTF. Based on the CDR3 plus reference TRBV30 and TRBJ1-2, the full variable domain is SQTIHQWPATLVQPVGSPLSLECTVEGTSNPNLYWYRQAAGRGLQLLFYSVGIGQISSEVPQNLSASRPQDRQFILSSKKLLLSDSGFYLCAWSVGRTNYGYTFGSGTRLTVV.

The chain carries TRBV5-1 and TRBJ1-5, with a weak D call TRBD1 (6 bases). There are 15 residues in the CDR3. V lost 2 bases and J lost 0, with 9 bases in between. The germline gives CDR1 SGHRS, CDR2 YFSETQ. As DNA, the CDR3 is TGCGCCAGCAGCTTAGGGGGGCTTAGCAATCAGCCCCAGCATTTT. Protein sequence: CASSLGGLSNQPQHF.

The gene calls are TRBV30 and TRBJ1-5; D is unresolved. V gave up 0 bases and J gave up 3 bases, with 9 bases separating them. The CDR3 runs to 14 residues. CDR1 is GTSNPN and CDR2 is SVGIG in the germline V gene (reference sequence). The CDR3 loop is CAWSVVQFNQPQHF. The CDR3, as DNA: TGTGCCTGGAGTGTAGTTCAGTTCAATCAGCCCCAGCATTTT.

This rearrangement joins TRBV7-9 to TRBJ1-1; D gene unclear. V was shortened by 5 bases and J by 6 bases, with 13 bases between the two germline ends. The CDR3 covers 13 residues. Germline V gene data show CDR1 as SEHNR and CDR2 as FQNEAQ (reference sequence). The CDR3: CASSGGTASEAFF. CDR3 nucleotide sequence: TGTGCCAGCAGCGGAGGCACGGCATCTGAAGCTTTCTTT.

The chain employs TRBV5-1 and TRBJ1-4, with 9 bases fitting TRBD1. The CDR3 extends over 15 amino acids. J lost 8 bases, V lost 5 bases, and 10 bases had no gene match. The germline CDR1 and CDR2 sequences are SGHRS and YFSETQ. The CDR3 loop is CASRPLTGGAEKLFF. In nucleotides, the CDR3 is TGCGCCAGCAGACCACTTACAGGGGGCGCCGAAAAACTGTTTTTT.

This chain links TRBV6-4 with TRBJ2-7, with 10 bases lining up with TRBD2. The CDR3 totals 18 residues. V shed 4 bases, J shed 3 bases, and the junction held 15 bases outside the gene matches. Germline loops: CDR1 MRHNA, CDR2 SNTAGT. The CDR3 sequence is CASSGYSSGSNWSYEQYF. The DNA for the CDR3 is TGTGCCAGCAGTGGATATTCTAGCGGGAGTAACTGGAGCTACGAGCAGTACTTC.

The rearrangement uses TRBV5-1 and TRBJ1-6; no firm D call. The CDR3 contains 17 residues. The germline CDR1 and CDR2 sequences are SGHRS and YFSETQ. Trimming pared 0 bases from V and 7 bases from J, leaving 17 bases between. CDR3 coding DNA: TGCGCCAGCAGCTTGGGATCGTCCAGGCTGGAGAATTCACCCCTCCACTTT. This encodes CASSLGSSRLENSPLHF.

The chain employs TRBV6-5 and TRBJ1-6; TRBD1 matches at 8 bases. The germline V gene has CDR1 MNHEY and CDR2 SVGAGI. Trimming cost V 7 bases and J 8 bases; bases outside gene matches: 4. This CDR3 spans 13 amino acids. This CDR3 reads CASTQGAYSPLHF. CDR3 nucleotide sequence: TGTGCCAGCACTCAGGGGGCATATTCACCCCTCCACTTT.

The table lists this clone with a few counts. This chain uses TRBV2 with TRBJ1-5, with D possibly matching TRBD1 (6 bases). Looked up from germline, CDR1 is SNHLY and CDR2 is FYNNEI. The CDR3 runs 17 residues. Trimming removed 6 bases at V and 6 bases at J, with 24 bases between. CDR3 protein: CASSRIHREGSGQPQHF. The CDR3 region has the DNA TGTGCCAGCAGCCGCATTCACAGGGAAGGGTCGGGTCAGCCCCAGCATTTT.

The CDR3 spells CASSYLGHINYGYTF. CDR3 nucleotides: TGTGCCAGCAGTTACCTAGGACACATTAACTATGGCTACACCTTC. The gene calls are TRBV6-5 and TRBJ1-2, with D tentatively TRBD1 (5 bases). Trimming shortened V by 2 bases and J by 1 base, and 11 bases separated the two germline ends. This CDR3 has 15 amino acids. From germline, CDR1 is MNHEY and CDR2 SVGAGI.